This T cell receptor (beta chain) was sequenced for a study of CD8+ T cells in alopecia areata (dated by TCRdb to between 2017 and 2018). With respect to the entire study: The treated patients, all with moderate-to-severe alopecia areata, were enrolled in an open-label pilot trial of oral tofacitinib given at 5 to 10 mg twice daily. Tofacitinib was administered for 6 to 18 months, and 6 months of follow-up off drug were then conducted to assess delayed response and recurrence. In treated patients, disease severity was measured using the SALT score, which gives the percentage of scalp surface area affected. High-throughput TCRbeta sequencing was used to examine T cell clonal expansion in alopecia areata in both the C3H/HeJ mouse model and human patients. Scalp tissue and sorted CD4+ and CD8+ peripheral blood T cells from patchy and totalis/universalis alopecia areata patients and from healthy controls were covered by human TCRbeta sequencing. Biopsies were taken from tofacitinib-treated patients at baseline and at 4 and 24 weeks of treatment, and a later scalp biopsy was taken in several of the tofacitinib-treated patients. Scalp clonality was compared across normal scalp (n=4), patchy alopecia areata scalp (n=8), and alopecia totalis/universalis scalp (n=8). RNA was obtained with the PAXgene miRNA kit for fixed scalp, the miRNeasy kit for PBMCs, and the RNeasy kit for mouse skin. Amplification of TCRbeta CDR3 regions was done by immunoSEQ multiplex PCR using 35 Vbeta forward primers and 13 Jbeta reverse primers.

Library generation was performed with the immunoSEQ multiplex PCR assay. RNA was extracted from all samples and reverse transcribed into cDNA, which served as template for TCR sequencing. First-strand cDNA was synthesized using SuperScript III with a 2:1 mix of oligo-dT and random hexamers. A synthetic immune receptor repertoire was used to assess amplification bias, and residual bias was removed computationally. The authors' analysis ran thus. Raw reads were preprocessed to remove errors, and CDR3 was defined by IMGT conventions from the conserved cysteine to phenylalanine. Clonality was computed by normalizing Shannon entropy by log2 of the number of productive unique TCRs and subtracting the result from 1. Scalp TCRbeta sequences were cross-referenced with sorted blood CD4 and CD8 repertoires so that the CD4 or CD8 identity of scalp clones could be inferred. Not all clones reach the TCRdb copy of this immuneACCESS table, which keeps in-frame sequences only. Checked studies attribute under half of the gap to unresolved V genes and leave the rest unexplained. V and J calls and clone size follow that table, whereas D and trimming were derived from the DNA. This sample lists 140,000 to 150,000 clones; roughly 50% were detected once. The top ten hold more than 15% of the sample.

This specimen's time point label, per the study, means: more than 3 weeks on oral tofacitinib. Interpreted using the paper, the treatment or condition label stands for: oral pan-JAK inhibitor, 5-10 mg twice daily. Lesional scalp punch biopsies and peripheral blood were collected from alopecia areata patients. PBMCs were isolated by density centrifugation and stained for CD3, CD4 and CD8, after which CD4+ and CD8+ T cells were sorted on a FACSAria. On this clone: There is no known antigen for this receptor. No clone much larger than this one lies a single base away; base qualities are absent.

CDR1 is given as LGHNA and CDR2 as YSLEER, both from the germline V gene. The cysteine opens and the phenylalanine closes a CDR3 of 13 amino acids. Only CDR3 DNA remains: 39 bases, in frame from the first base. V is cut by 1 base and J by 5 bases, and the space between the germline ends is 8 bases. General findings and caveats noted by the study authors: Tofacitinib significantly lowered scalp clonality and the number of expanded CD8+ clones among the top 100 scalp clones. Because the treated cohort was small and included a single nonresponder, larger studies are needed to assess links between baseline CD8+ expansion and response. Shared TCR sequences between patients were less evident than in mice, which may be partly attributable to HLA diversity in the patient population. During tofacitinib treatment, many expanded lesional clones stuck around in both scalp and blood, and this persistence may partly explain why relapse happens after treatment is stopped. Resident alphabeta T cells in normal human skin are also sequenced, complicating scalp TCR repertoire analysis, unlike mouse skin dominated by gammadelta T cells. Higher clonality and more expanded CD8+ clones were observed in lesional scalp than in normal scalp, particularly in alopecia totalis/universalis, a finding suggestive of antigenic drive.

This receptor was obtained from a human donor with alopecia areata. The source material was CD8+ T cells sorted from blood, sampled at week 4, from a patient treated with tofacitinib. The chain employs TRBV4-3 and TRBJ2-5, with no confident D gene call. The bases read TGCGCCAGCAGCCAAGCCATTGGTGAGACCCAGTACTTC. This yields the protein CASSQAIGETQYF.